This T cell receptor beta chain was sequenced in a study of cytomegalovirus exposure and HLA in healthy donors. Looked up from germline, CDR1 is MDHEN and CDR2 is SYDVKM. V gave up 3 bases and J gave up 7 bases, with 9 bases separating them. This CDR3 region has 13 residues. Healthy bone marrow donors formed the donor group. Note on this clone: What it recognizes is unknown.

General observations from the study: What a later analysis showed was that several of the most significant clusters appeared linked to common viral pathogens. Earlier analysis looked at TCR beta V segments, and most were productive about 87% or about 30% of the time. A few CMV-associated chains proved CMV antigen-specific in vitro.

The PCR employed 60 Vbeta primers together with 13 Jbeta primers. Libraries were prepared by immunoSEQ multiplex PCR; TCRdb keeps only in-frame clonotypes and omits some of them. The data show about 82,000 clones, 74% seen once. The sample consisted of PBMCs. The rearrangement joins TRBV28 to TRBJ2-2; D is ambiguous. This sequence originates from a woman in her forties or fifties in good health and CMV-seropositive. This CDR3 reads CASSFSTIGELFF. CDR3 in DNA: TGTGCCAGCAGTTTCTCGACAATCGGGGAGCTGTTTTTT.